This record covers a single T cell receptor (beta chain). Germline CDR1 is MNHNY and CDR2 is SVGAGI (reference sequence). The V end lost 6 bases, the J end lost 3 bases, and 12 bases lay between the germline ends. The CDR3 has 14 amino acids. Profiled with immunoSEQ multiplex PCR; TCRdb holds only in-frame clones, not every one. Of roughly 51,000 clones detected, roughly 85% appear once; the ten largest clones hold about an eighth. This record belongs to a study of glioma-infiltrating T cells after dendritic cell vaccination. Fresh-frozen tumor tissue and more than two years of survival data were available for all.

The receptor was isolated from a human donor with glioblastoma. The input for sequencing was blood, taken before dendritic cell vaccination. The genes are TRBV6-6 and TRBJ1-5; no clear D. The CDR3 DNA follows: TGTGCCAGCAGCCGCGGGGATTTCAATCAGCCCCAGCATTTT. Translated: CASSRGDFNQPQHF.